The following is a T cell receptor (beta chain) sequence with its context. No antigen is known for it. Germline CDR1 is SQVTM and CDR2 is ANQGSEA. V lost 4 bases to trimming and J lost 0 bases, with 5 bases between them. CDR3 size: 12 residues. The data stem from a study of T cell repertoires in cytomegalovirus infection. Across the whole study: Indications of both CMV infection and matching HLA type were provided by public TCR beta signatures. Study-wide results and limits: Clonotypes of TCR beta that were HLA-C-restricted and CMV-specific dominated the ex vivo response. Accumulated public TCR beta family frequency recognized individuals carrying CMV together with the relevant HLA.

TCRdb reprocessed the reads via MiXCR and lists one record per CDR3 protein. The repertoire holds about 180,000 distinct CDR3 sequences, with approximately 17% as singletons. The genes are TRBV29-1 and TRBJ2-3; D is undetermined. The sample consisted of CD8+ T cells from PBMCs. The receptor was isolated from a human donor in good health (CMV status not recorded). Some clones in this sample may be carry-over from other donors' samples. CDR3: CSVVGSTDTQYF. In DNA form, the CDR3 reads TGCAGCGTTGTCGGGAGCACAGATACGCAGTATTTT.